This T cell receptor (beta chain) was sequenced for a study of cytomegalovirus exposure and HLA in healthy donors. Study information: Approximately 190 million T cells yielded roughly 100 million unique TCR beta sequences, as an earlier analysis found. Of roughly 400 genotyped donors, around 80% grouped in the Caucasian-associated ancestry cluster. Study-wide points: Most TCR sequences were uncommon, yet certain public TCRs appeared in many donors. Among TCR beta chains, those listed as cytomegalovirus-associated numbered around 160.

Of note for this clone: Its cognate antigen is unknown.

Vbeta (60) and Jbeta (13) primers were used in the PCR. Data came from immunoSEQ multiplex PCR; TCRdb stores just in-frame clones and leaves some out. The sample has 100,000 to 150,000 clones; about 81% are singletons. The clonotype was recovered from a woman between 40 and 55 years old in good health and CMV-seropositive. The sample was PBMCs.

CDR3 in DNA: TGTGCCAGCTCATCCGGGACAACCTATAATTCACCCCTCCACTTT. It is translated as CASSSGTTYNSPLHF. The V call is TRBV18, the J call TRBJ1-6; D is perhaps TRBD1 (6 bases). Trimming removed 5 bases from V and 2 bases from J, with 10 bases in between. Germline CDR1 is KGHSH and CDR2 is LQKENI. The CDR3 consists of 15 residues. Looking up the rest from reference TRBV18 and TRBJ1-6 gives the full variable domain: NAGVMQNPRHLVRRRGQEARLRCSPMKGHSHVYWYRQLPEEGLKFMVYLQKENIIDESGMPKERFSAEFPKEGPSILRIQQVVRGDSAAYFCASSSGTTYNSPLHFGNGTRLTVT.